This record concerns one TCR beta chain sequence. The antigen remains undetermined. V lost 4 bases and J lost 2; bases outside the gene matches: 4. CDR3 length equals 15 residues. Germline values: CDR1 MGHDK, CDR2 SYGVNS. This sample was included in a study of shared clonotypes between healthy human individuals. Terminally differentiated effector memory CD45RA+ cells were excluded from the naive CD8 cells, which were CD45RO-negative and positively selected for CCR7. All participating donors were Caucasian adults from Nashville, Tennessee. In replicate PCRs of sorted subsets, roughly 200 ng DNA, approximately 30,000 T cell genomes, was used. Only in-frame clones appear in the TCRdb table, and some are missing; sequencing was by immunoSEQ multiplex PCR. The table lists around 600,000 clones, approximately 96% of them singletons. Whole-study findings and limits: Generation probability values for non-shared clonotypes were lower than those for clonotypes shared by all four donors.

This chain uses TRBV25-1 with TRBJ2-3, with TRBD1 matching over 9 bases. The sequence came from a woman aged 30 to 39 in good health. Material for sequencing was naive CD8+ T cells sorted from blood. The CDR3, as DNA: TGTGCCAGCAGTGTCAGGGACAGGGCCACAGATACGCAGTATTTT. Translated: CASSVRDRATDTQYF.